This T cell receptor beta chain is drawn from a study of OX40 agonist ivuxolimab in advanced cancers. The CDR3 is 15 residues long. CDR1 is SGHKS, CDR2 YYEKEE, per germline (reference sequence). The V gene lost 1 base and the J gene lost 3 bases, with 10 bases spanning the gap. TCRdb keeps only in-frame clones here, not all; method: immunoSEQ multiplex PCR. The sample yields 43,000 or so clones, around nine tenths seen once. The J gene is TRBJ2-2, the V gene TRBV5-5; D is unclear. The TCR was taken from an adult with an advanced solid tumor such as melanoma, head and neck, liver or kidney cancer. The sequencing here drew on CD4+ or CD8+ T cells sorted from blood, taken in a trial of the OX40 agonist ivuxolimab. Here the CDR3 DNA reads TGTGCCAGCAGCTTGTTACAATCATACACCGGGGAGCTGTTTTTT. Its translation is CASSLLQSYTGELFF. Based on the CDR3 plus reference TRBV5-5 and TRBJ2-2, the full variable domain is DAGVTQSPTHLIKTRGQQVTLRCSPISGHKSVSWYQQVLGQGPQFIFQYYEKEERGRGNFPDRFSARQFPNYSSELNVNALLLGDSALYLCASSLLQSYTGELFFGEGSRLTVL.